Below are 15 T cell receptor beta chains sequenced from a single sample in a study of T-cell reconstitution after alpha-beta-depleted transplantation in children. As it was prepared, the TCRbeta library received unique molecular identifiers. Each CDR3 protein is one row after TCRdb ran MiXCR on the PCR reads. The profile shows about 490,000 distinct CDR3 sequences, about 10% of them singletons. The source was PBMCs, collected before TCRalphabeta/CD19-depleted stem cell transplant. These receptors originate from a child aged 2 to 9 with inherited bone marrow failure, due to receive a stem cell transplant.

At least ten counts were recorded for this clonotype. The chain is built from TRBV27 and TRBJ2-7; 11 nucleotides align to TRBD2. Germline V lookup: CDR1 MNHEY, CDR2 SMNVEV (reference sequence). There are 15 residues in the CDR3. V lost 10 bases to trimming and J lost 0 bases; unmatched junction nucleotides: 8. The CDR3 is CATGLAGLGSYEQYF. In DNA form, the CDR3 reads TGTGCCACCGGACTAGCGGGTCTGGGCTCCTACGAGCAGTACTTC.

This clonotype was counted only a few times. The CDR3 protein is CASRGPAGETQYF. The CDR3, as DNA: TGTGCCAGCAGAGGACCGGCAGGAGAGACCCAGTACTTC. The chain links TRBV7-9 to TRBJ2-5; unclear D gene. CDR1 and CDR2 (germline): SEHNR, FQNEAQ (reference sequence). Trimming removed 6 bases from V and 4 bases from J, with 12 bases in between. The CDR3 sequence is 13 residues long.

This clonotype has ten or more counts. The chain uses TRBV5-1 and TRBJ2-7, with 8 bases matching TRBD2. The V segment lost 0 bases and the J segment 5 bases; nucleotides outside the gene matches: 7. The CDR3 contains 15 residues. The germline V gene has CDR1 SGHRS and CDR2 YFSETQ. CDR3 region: CASSLGSGGRHEQYF. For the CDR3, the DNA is TGCGCCAGCAGCTTGGGGAGTGGCGGGAGGCACGAGCAGTACTTC.

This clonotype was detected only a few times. The DNA of the CDR3 is TGCAGTGCTAGAGATCCCGACCCTGAAGCTTTCTTT. Translated: CSARDPDPEAFF. The rearrangement uses TRBV20-1 and TRBJ1-1, with D uncertain. Germline CDR1 is DFQATT and CDR2 is SNEGSKA (reference sequence). The CDR3 contains 12 residues. Trimming took off 0 bases at V and 6 bases at J, with 8 bases between the two ends.

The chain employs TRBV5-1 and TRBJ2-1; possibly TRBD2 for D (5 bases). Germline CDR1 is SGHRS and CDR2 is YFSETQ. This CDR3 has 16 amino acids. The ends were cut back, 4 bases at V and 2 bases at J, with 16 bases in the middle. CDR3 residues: CASSVLGNPAYNEQFF. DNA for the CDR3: TGCGCCAGCAGCGTACTCGGGAACCCCGCCTACAATGAGCAGTTCTTC. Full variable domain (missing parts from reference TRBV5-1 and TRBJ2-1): KAGVTQTPRYLIKTRGQQVTLSCSPISGHRSVSWYQQTPGQGLQFLFEYFSETQRNKGNFPGRFSGRQFSNSRSEMNVSTLELGDSALYLCASSVLGNPAYNEQFFGPGTRLTVL.

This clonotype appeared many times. CDR3 protein: CASSPETQGGLVNTEAFF. The CDR3 DNA reads TGCGCCAGCAGCCCGGAGACACAGGGCGGGTTGGTGAACACTGAAGCTTTCTTT. The chain is built from TRBV4-3 and TRBJ1-1, with D possibly being TRBD1 (6 bases). The germline gives CDR1 LGHNA, CDR2 YSLEER. V was shortened by 4 bases and J by 0 bases, with 21 bases between the two germline ends. CDR3 length: 18 residues.

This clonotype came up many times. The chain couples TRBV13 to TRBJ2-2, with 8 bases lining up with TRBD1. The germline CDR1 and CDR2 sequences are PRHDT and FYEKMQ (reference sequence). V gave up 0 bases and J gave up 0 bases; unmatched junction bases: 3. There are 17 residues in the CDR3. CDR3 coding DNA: TGTGCCAGCAGCTTAGGGGACAGGGCACCGAACACCGGGGAGCTGTTTTTT. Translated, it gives CASSLGDRAPNTGELFF.

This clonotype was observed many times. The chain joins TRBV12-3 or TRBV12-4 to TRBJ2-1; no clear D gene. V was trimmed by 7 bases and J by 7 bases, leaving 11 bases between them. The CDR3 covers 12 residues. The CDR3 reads CASTAVWNEQFF. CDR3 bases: TGTGCCAGCACCGCGGTCTGGAATGAGCAGTTCTTC.

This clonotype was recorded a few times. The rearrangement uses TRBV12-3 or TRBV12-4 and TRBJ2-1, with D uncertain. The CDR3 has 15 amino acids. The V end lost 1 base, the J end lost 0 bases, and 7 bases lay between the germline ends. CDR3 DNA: TGTGCCAGCAGTTTAGAGCCCCGCTCCTACAATGAGCAGTTCTTC. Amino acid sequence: CASSLEPRSYNEQFF.

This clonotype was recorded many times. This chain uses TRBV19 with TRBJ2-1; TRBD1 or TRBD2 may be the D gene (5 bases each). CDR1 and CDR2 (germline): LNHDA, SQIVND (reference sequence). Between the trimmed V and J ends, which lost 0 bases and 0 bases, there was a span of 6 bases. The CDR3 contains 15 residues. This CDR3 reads CASSIEGTSYNEQFF. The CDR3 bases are TGTGCCAGTAGTATAGAAGGGACCTCCTACAATGAGCAGTTCTTC.

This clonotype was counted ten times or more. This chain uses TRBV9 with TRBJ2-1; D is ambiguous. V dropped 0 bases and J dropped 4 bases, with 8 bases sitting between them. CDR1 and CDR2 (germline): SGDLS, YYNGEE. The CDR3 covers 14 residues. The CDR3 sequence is CASSVEVGYNEQFF. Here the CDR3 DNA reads TGTGCCAGCAGCGTAGAGGTCGGTTACAATGAGCAGTTCTTC. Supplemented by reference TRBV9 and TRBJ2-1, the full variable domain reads DSGVTQTPKHLITATGQRVTLRCSPRSGDLSVYWYQQSLDQGLQFLIQYYNGEERAKGNILERFSAQQFPDLHSELNLSSLELGDSALYFCASSVEVGYNEQFFGPGTRLTVL.

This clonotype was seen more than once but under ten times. The CDR3 region is CASIPGLASTGELFF. DNA of the CDR3: TGTGCCAGCATACCGGGACTAGCCTCCACCGGGGAGCTGTTTTTT. The rearrangement joins TRBV11-2 to TRBJ2-2, with TRBD2 identical over 9 bases. The CDR3 runs 15 residues. The ends lost 7 bases at V and 4 bases at J; junction bases unmatched: 7. CDR1 is SGHAT and CDR2 is FQNNGV in the germline V gene.

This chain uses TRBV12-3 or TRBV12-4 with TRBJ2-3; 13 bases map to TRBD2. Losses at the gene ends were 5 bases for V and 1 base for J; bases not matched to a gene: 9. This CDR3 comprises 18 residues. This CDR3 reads CASSSGLAGVIGTDTQYF. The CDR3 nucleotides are TGTGCCAGCAGTAGTGGACTAGCGGGAGTAATAGGCACAGATACGCAGTATTTT.

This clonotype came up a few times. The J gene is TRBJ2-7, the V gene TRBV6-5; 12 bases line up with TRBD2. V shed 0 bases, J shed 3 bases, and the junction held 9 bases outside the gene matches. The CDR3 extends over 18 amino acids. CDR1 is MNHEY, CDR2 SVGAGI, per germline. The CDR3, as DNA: TGTGCCAGCAGTTACTCCCTGGGCGGACTAGCGGGAATCTACGAGCAGTACTTC. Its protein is CASSYSLGGLAGIYEQYF.

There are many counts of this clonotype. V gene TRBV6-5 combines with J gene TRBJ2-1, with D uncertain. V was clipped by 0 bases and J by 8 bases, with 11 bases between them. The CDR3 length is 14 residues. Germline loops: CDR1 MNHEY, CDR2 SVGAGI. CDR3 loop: CASSYSPATYEQFF. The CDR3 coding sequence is TGTGCCAGCAGTTACTCTCCGGCAACCTATGAGCAGTTCTTC.